These 15 T cell receptor beta chains originate from one sample sequenced in a study of T cells in Graves' hyperthyroidism and ophthalmopathy. TCR beta CDR3 regions were amplified from RNA transcripts. The TCR CDR3 first-round RT-PCR relied on the HTBI primer set. TCRdb reprocessed the multiplex PCR reads via MiXCR and lists one record per CDR3 protein. The table lists 480,000 or so distinct CDR3 sequences, 40% to 50% of them singletons. The sample consisted of peripheral blood or thyroid tissue (not recorded which). The source is an adult woman with Graves' disease, either hyperthyroidism or ophthalmopathy (not recorded which).

This clonotype was seen a handful of times. The chain uses TRBV10-3 and TRBJ2-7, with 7 bases aligning to TRBD2. The CDR3 has 15 amino acids. The V gene end was trimmed by 0 bases and the J gene end by 1 base; junction bases not matched to a gene: 3. Germline V gene data show CDR1 as ENHRY and CDR2 as SYGVKD. The CDR3 reads CAISESLAVSYEQYF. In DNA form, the CDR3 reads TGTGCCATCAGTGAGTCTCTAGCGGTATCCTACGAGCAGTACTTC.

The chain has TRBV2 and TRBJ2-2; D gene uncertain. The germline V and J ends were trimmed by 7 bases and 0 bases, with 15 bases remaining between them. This CDR3 is built from 16 residues. In germline, CDR1 is SNHLY, CDR2 FYNNEI. This CDR3 is CASTATAAPNTGELFF. The CDR3 DNA reads TGTGCCAGCACGGCCACGGCGGCCCCGAACACCGGGGAGCTGTTTTTT.

This clonotype occurred many times. The V gene is TRBV2, the J gene TRBJ2-7, with TRBD1 identical over 8 bases. V dropped 6 bases and J dropped 5; count of bases not matched to a gene: 9. Looked up from germline, CDR1 is SNHLY and CDR2 is FYNNEI. The CDR3 contains 14 residues. Here the CDR3 reads CASRRQGTRNEQYF. The CDR3 DNA sequence: TGTGCCAGCAGACGACAGGGGACAAGGAACGAGCAGTACTTC.

This clonotype was observed many times. This chain uses TRBV7-9 with TRBJ1-6; D gene unclear. This CDR3 has 9 residues. Trimming removed 5 bases at V and 12 bases at J, with 2 bases between. Germline CDR1 reads SEHNR; CDR2 reads FQNEAQ (reference sequence). The CDR3 DNA reads as TGTGCCAGCAGCGGACCCCTCCACTTT. This encodes CASSGPLHF. Based on the CDR3 plus reference TRBV7-9 and TRBJ1-6, the full variable domain is DTGVSQNPRHKITKRGQNVTFRCDPISEHNRLYWYRQTLGQGPEFLTYFQNEAQLEKSRLLSDRFSAERPKGSFSTLEIQRTEQGDSAMYLCASSGPLHFGNGTRLTVT.

This clonotype appeared many times. CDR3 sequence reads: CASSGGTSGRGGWETQYF. Written as DNA, the CDR3 is TGTGCCAGCAGCGGCGGGACTAGCGGGAGGGGGGGATGGGAGACCCAGTACTTC. The chain is built from TRBV7-2 and TRBJ2-5, with TRBD2 matching over 16 bases. The CDR3 spans 18 residues. Trimming cost V 5 bases and J 5 bases; bases outside gene matches: 11. Looked up from germline, CDR1 is SGHTA and CDR2 is FQGNSA.

With regard to this clonotype: Mismatch with germline at one junction end may stem from a read error. The chain combines TRBV7-9 with TRBJ2-7; 11 positions agree with TRBD2. CDR1 and CDR2 from the germline V gene are SEHNR and FQNEAQ (reference sequence). The CDR3 is made up of 17 amino acids. The CDR3 sequence is CASSQLLTSGKRYEQYF. CDR3 nucleotide sequence: TGCGCCAGCAGCCAACTACTGACTAGCGGGAAACGCTACGAGCAGTACTTC.

This chain links TRBV7-9 with TRBJ1-5; TRBD1 matches 7 bases. CDR3 length equals 15 residues. The V gene's germline CDR1 is SEHNR and CDR2 FQNEAQ (reference sequence). The J segment lost 4 bases and the V segment lost 3 bases, leaving 6 bases of the junction unmatched. CDR3 residues: CASSLGDRINQPQHF. CDR3 bases: TGTGCCAGCAGCTTGGGGGACAGAATTAATCAGCCCCAGCATTTT.

The rearrangement links TRBV19 to TRBJ1-5; maybe TRBD1 (5 bases). The germline CDR1 and CDR2 sequences are LNHDA and SQIVND (reference sequence). Trimming removed 6 bases at V and 3 bases at J, with 12 bases between. The length of the CDR3 is 14 residues. The CDR3: CASRDRGINQPQHF. The CDR3 DNA reads TGTGCCAGTAGGGACCGGGGGATCAATCAGCCCCAGCATTTT.

This chain uses TRBV6-1 with TRBJ1-1, with D maybe TRBD1 (5 bases). The CDR3 runs to 12 residues. Germline-derived CDR1 and CDR2 are MNHNS and SASEGT. Trimming removed 6 bases from V and 8 bases from J, with 13 bases in between. This chain's CDR3 is CASSHSGREAFF. The DNA of the CDR3 is TGTGCCAGCAGCCATTCGGGGCGAGAAGCTTTCTTT.

This clonotype was detected many times. This chain joins TRBV15 and TRBJ2-7; 11 positions match TRBD1. Trimming cost V 4 bases and J 4 bases; bases outside gene matches: 3. CDR1 is LNHNV and CDR2 is YYDKDF in the germline V gene (reference sequence). The CDR3 runs to 14 residues. In DNA, the CDR3 is TGTGCCACCAGCACTCGGGACAGGGGGTACGAGCAGTACTTC. It specifies CATSTRDRGYEQYF. The variable domain in full, completed from reference TRBV15 and TRBJ2-7, reads DAMVIQNPRYQVTQFGKPVTLSCSQTLNHNVMYWYQQKSSQAPKLLFHYYDKDFNNEADTPDNFQSRRPNTSFCFLDIRSPGLGDTAMYLCATSTRDRGYEQYFGPGTRLTVT.

This clonotype was found many times. This rearrangement joins TRBV4-3 to TRBJ1-1, with 10 positions matching TRBD1. The germline V gene encodes CDR1 LGHNA and CDR2 YSLEER. J was trimmed by 4 bases and V by 5 bases; bases with no gene match: 7. The CDR3 extends over 15 amino acids. This CDR3 reads CASSEGQGRATEAFF. As DNA, the CDR3 is TGCGCCAGCAGCGAGGGACAGGGGCGTGCCACTGAAGCTTTCTTT.

The sample holds a few counts of this clonotype. The chain employs TRBV7-6 and TRBJ2-7; TRBD1 matches 7 bases. Germline-derived CDR1 and CDR2 are SGHVS and FNYEAQ. The length of the CDR3 is 15 residues. The trim removed 2 bases at V and 4 bases at J, leaving 8 bases unmatched. The CDR3 reads CASSLSSGGPYEQYF. In DNA, the CDR3 is TGTGCCAGCAGCTTATCTTCAGGGGGTCCGTACGAGCAGTACTTC.

This clonotype was recorded many times. The chain carries TRBV19 and TRBJ1-1; D possibly corresponds to TRBD1 (6 bases). The CDR3 runs 15 residues. Per the germline V gene, CDR1 is LNHDA and CDR2 is SQIVND (reference sequence). V was clipped by 4 bases and J by 2 bases, with 14 bases between them. The CDR3 region has the DNA TGTGCCAGTAGTAGGGGGGGCGTTGGTAACACTGAAGCTTTCTTT. Translated, it gives CASSRGGVGNTEAFF.

The chain links TRBV7-7 to TRBJ1-4, with TRBD1 as a possible D gene (5 bases). V was trimmed by 4 bases and J by 7 bases, leaving 10 bases between them. The CDR3 has 13 amino acids. CDR1 and CDR2 (germline): SSHAT, FNYEAQ (reference sequence). The CDR3, as DNA: TGTGCCAGCAGCTCAGATCAGGGTGAAAAACTGTTTTTT. Translation gives CASSSDQGEKLFF.

The chain is built from TRBV5-1 and TRBJ1-1; 7 bases are a match to TRBD1. The V gene end was trimmed by 1 base and the J gene end by 3 bases; junction bases not matched to a gene: 6. Germline CDR1 reads SGHRS; CDR2 reads YFSETQ. The CDR3 is made up of 15 amino acids. The CDR3 region is CASSLQGGLDTEAFF. As DNA, the CDR3 is TGCGCCAGCAGCTTGCAAGGGGGCCTAGACACTGAAGCTTTCTTT.